This T cell receptor (beta chain) was sequenced in a study of T cell responses to AZD1222 COVID-19 vaccine. Sequencing used immunoSEQ multiplex PCR; TCRdb keeps in-frame clones, though not all of them. Seen here are fewer than 130,000 clones, 94% observed once, and the top ten hold about 3.1%. General study points: Nearly half of the spike-specific TCRs reportedly recognize variant regions that carry no mutations. Baseline seropositivity characterized only a handful of AZD1222 recipients.

The CDR3 loop spans 12 amino acids. In germline, CDR1 is SNHLY, CDR2 FYNNEI. Trimming removed 10 bases from V and 1 base from J; junction bases left unmatched: 3. This clone was seen a single time. Its target is unknown. This sample comprised peripheral blood, obtained 28 days after the second AZD1222 dose. The receptor comes from an adult who received the AZD1222 COVID-19 vaccine. The V call is TRBV2, the J call TRBJ1-1; TRBD1 matches 7 bases. The CDR3 protein is CATGQANTEAFF. In DNA form, the CDR3 reads TGTGCCACAGGACAGGCGAACACTGAAGCTTTCTTT.